These 20 T cell receptor beta chains share one sample of origin, sequenced in a study of control samples from healthy donors and cancer patients. TCRdb's table, derived via immunoSEQ multiplex PCR, lists solely in-frame clones and lacks some. The sample records 150,000 or so clones, approximately 94% being singletons. The sequencing sample was made of blood. These receptors were obtained from a man in his forties in good health.

The chain uses TRBV5-1 and TRBJ2-1; D is perhaps TRBD2 (5 bases). Germline V gene sequence: CDR1 SGHRS, CDR2 YFSETQ. With 7 bases removed from V and 5 bases from J, the gap between germline ends came to 13 bases. The CDR3 loop spans 13 amino acids. The CDR3 DNA reads as TGCGCCAGCCGCGGGTCCAGCAACAATGAGCAGTTCTTC. Amino acid sequence: CASRGSSNNEQFF.

This clone has a single count. The chain recombines TRBV28 with TRBJ1-6, with 7 bases lining up with TRBD1. Germline V gene sequence: CDR1 MDHEN, CDR2 SYDVKM. CDR3 size: 15 residues. V was pared by 2 bases and J by 9 bases, with 7 bases of the junction left unmatched. CDR3 bases: TGTGCCAGCAGTTTACCAGGGGGAGATGGTTCACCCCTCCACTTT. Its protein product is CASSLPGGDGSPLHF.

The CDR3 coding sequence is TGTGCCAGCAGTGGCTACCTCAACGAGCAGTACTTC. It is translated as CASSGYLNEQYF. The chain has TRBV28 and TRBJ2-7; no firm D call. V shed 5 bases and J shed 5 bases, with 10 bases lying between them. The CDR3 has 12 residues. Germline values: CDR1 MDHEN, CDR2 SYDVKM.

The chain has TRBV27 and TRBJ2-1, with D tentatively TRBD1 (6 bases). The germline V gene encodes CDR1 MNHEY and CDR2 SMNVEV (reference sequence). V lost 6 bases and J 0 bases, leaving 15 bases between the germline ends. The CDR3 is made up of 16 amino acids. Here the CDR3 reads CASSSRTASSYNEQFF. The CDR3 DNA reads TGTGCCAGCAGCTCCAGGACAGCGAGCTCCTACAATGAGCAGTTCTTC.

J is TRBJ2-1 and V is TRBV5-4; unclear D gene. The CDR3 runs 12 residues. Germline lookup yields CDR1 SGHNT and CDR2 YYREEE (reference sequence). The V end was cut by 6 bases, the J end by 5 bases, with 9 bases between. For the CDR3, the DNA is TGTGCCAGCAATCTGAAGAACAATGAGCAGTTCTTC. Its protein product is CASNLKNNEQFF.

V and J are TRBV27 and TRBJ2-1; D is ambiguous. The CDR3 totals 12 residues. In germline, CDR1 is MNHEY, CDR2 SMNVEV (reference sequence). Trimming pared 3 bases from V and 6 bases from J, leaving 6 bases between. The CDR3 DNA sequence: TGTGCCAGCAGTTTTGATCTCAATGAGCAGTTCTTC. It encodes CASSFDLNEQFF.

The chain combines TRBV10-3 with TRBJ1-3; the D is unclear. V was pared by 8 bases and J by 6 bases, with 23 bases between. Germline assignment: CDR1 ENHRY and CDR2 SYGVKD. CDR3 length: 16 amino acids. CDR3 DNA sequence: TGTGCCATCCTAAAAAAAGACGTGGAATACGAAAACACCATATATTTT. Its translation is CAILKKDVEYENTIYF.

The CDR3 reads CASSLNRGNEQFF. The CDR3 DNA follows: TGTGCCAGCAGCTTAAATCGGGGGAATGAGCAGTTCTTC. The rearrangement links TRBV7-8 to TRBJ2-1; tentative D call: TRBD2 (6 bases). V lost 2 bases to trimming and J lost 7 bases, with 9 bases between them. This CDR3 has 13 amino acids. The germline V gene has CDR1 SGHVS and CDR2 FQNEAQ.

The chain joins TRBV5-1 to TRBJ1-3; D perhaps matches TRBD1 (6 bases). The CDR3 runs to 15 residues. The V gene's germline CDR1 is SGHRS and CDR2 YFSETQ. The V end was cut by 0 bases, the J end by 3 bases, with 10 bases between. The CDR3 nucleotides read TGCGCCAGCAGCTTGGGGACAGTATATGGAAACACCATATATTTT. This gives the protein CASSLGTVYGNTIYF.

The chain combines TRBV6-2 or TRBV6-3 with TRBJ2-1; TRBD2 agrees at 16 bases. The germline CDR1 and CDR2 sequences are MNHEY and SVGEGT. CDR3 length: 15 residues. The junction had 4 bases not matched to a gene; V was cut back by 5 bases and J by 9 bases. CDR3 sequence: CASSPGTSGGAEQFF. CDR3 in DNA: TGTGCCAGCAGTCCCGGGACTAGCGGGGGGGCTGAGCAGTTCTTC.

The genes are TRBV30 and TRBJ1-2; TRBD1 matches 8 bases. The germline V gene has CDR1 GTSNPN and CDR2 SVGIG (reference sequence). V lost 5 bases to trimming and J lost 6 bases; unmatched junction nucleotides: 5. This CDR3 has 12 amino acids. CDR3 region: CAWGTGYDGYTF. In DNA, the CDR3 is TGTGCCTGGGGGACAGGTTATGATGGCTACACCTTC.

This rearrangement joins TRBV7-2 to TRBJ1-1; D remains ambiguous. Trimming stripped 5 bases from V and 0 bases from J, with 19 bases between. CDR3 length equals 17 residues. Germline CDR1 SGHTA, CDR2 FQGNSA. CDR3 coding DNA: TGTGCCAGCAGCGACTATACGAAAGGACGGATGAACACTGAAGCTTTCTTT. The encoded protein is CASSDYTKGRMNTEAFF.

The chain recombines TRBV5-5 with TRBJ1-5; D not certain. The germline CDR1 and CDR2 sequences are SGHKS and YYEKEE (reference sequence). The germline V and J ends were trimmed by 0 bases and 4 bases, with 11 bases remaining between them. The CDR3 runs 15 residues. The CDR3 region has the DNA TGTGCCAGCAGCTTGGTCACAGCGACGAATCAGCCCCAGCATTTT. It yields the protein CASSLVTATNQPQHF.

The J gene is TRBJ2-2, the V gene TRBV27; 13 bases are a match to TRBD2. J was trimmed by 3 bases and V by 5 bases; bases with no gene match: 3. The CDR3 spans 16 residues. Germline CDR1 MNHEY, CDR2 SMNVEV (reference sequence). CDR3 residues: CASSPLAGGDTGELFF. CDR3 in DNA: TGTGCCAGCAGTCCACTAGCGGGAGGGGACACCGGGGAGCTGTTTTTT.

This chain uses TRBV4-1 with TRBJ1-3; D is perhaps TRBD1 (5 bases). Germline V lookup: CDR1 MGHRA, CDR2 YSYEKL. V lost 2 bases and J 3 bases, leaving 11 bases between the germline ends. The CDR3 has 15 amino acids. The CDR3 nucleotides read TGCGCCAGCAGCCAAAACGACAGAGATGGAAACACCATATATTTT. It is translated as CASSQNDRDGNTIYF.

This clone was detected only a few times. The chain recombines TRBV7-9 with TRBJ2-7; tentative D call: TRBD2 (5 bases). The V gene lost 4 bases and the J gene lost 4 bases, with 14 bases spanning the gap. CDR3 length equals 14 residues. CDR1 SEHNR and CDR2 FQNEAQ come from the germline V gene (reference sequence). The CDR3: CASSSRQTGYEQYF. CDR3 bases: TGTGCCAGCAGCTCGCGCCAGACGGGGTACGAGCAGTACTTC. The full variable domain, completed using reference TRBV7-9 and TRBJ2-7, is DTGVSQNPRHKITKRGQNVTFRCDPISEHNRLYWYRQTLGQGPEFLTYFQNEAQLEKSRLLSDRFSAERPKGSFSTLEIQRTEQGDSAMYLCASSSRQTGYEQYFGPGTRLTVT.

The rearrangement uses TRBV6-5 and TRBJ1-3; D is possibly TRBD1 (5 bases). Trimming removed 6 bases at V and 2 bases at J, with 8 bases between. The CDR3 is made up of 13 amino acids. CDR1 MNHEY and CDR2 SVGAGI come from the germline V gene. CDR3 in amino acids: CASRGTAGNTIYF. The CDR3 DNA reads TGTGCCAGCAGGGGGACGGCTGGAAACACCATATATTTT.

This CDR3 is CASSDLRPENEKLFF. CDR3 in DNA: TGTGCCAGCAGTGACCTAAGGCCCGAAAATGAAAAACTGTTTTTT. The J gene is TRBJ1-4, the V gene TRBV25-1; D gene ambiguous. Germline V gives CDR1 MGHDK, CDR2 SYGVNS. Trimming pared 3 bases from V and 5 bases from J, leaving 13 bases between. The CDR3 contains 15 residues.

V and J are TRBV2 and TRBJ1-1; TRBD1 aligns across 8 bases. CDR3 length: 13 amino acids. V shed 6 bases, J shed 10 bases, and the junction held 10 bases outside the gene matches. The V gene's germline CDR1 is SNHLY and CDR2 FYNNEI. DNA of the CDR3: TGTGCCAGCAGGCCGGACAGGGCCGGGGTAGCTTTCTTT. Encoded protein: CASRPDRAGVAFF.

The J gene is TRBJ2-7, the V gene TRBV7-9; 7 bases map to TRBD1. The CDR3 covers 15 residues. Germline trimming cut 1 base from V and 3 bases from J; bases unmatched to any gene: 6. CDR1 SEHNR and CDR2 FQNEAQ come from the germline V gene (reference sequence). CDR3 DNA sequence: TGTGCCAGCAGCTTAGGGGGACAGCTAATCTACGAGCAGTACTTC. It encodes CASSLGGQLIYEQYF.